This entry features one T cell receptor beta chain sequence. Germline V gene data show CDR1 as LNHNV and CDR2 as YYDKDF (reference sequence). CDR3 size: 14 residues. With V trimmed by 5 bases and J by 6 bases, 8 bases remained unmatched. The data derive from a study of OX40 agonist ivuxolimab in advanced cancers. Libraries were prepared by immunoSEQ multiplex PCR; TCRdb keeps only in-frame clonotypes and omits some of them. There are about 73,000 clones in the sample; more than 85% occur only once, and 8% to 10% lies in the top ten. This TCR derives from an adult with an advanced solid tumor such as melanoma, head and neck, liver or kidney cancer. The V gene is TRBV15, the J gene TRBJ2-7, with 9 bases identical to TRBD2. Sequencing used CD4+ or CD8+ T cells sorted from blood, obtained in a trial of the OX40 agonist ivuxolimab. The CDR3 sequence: CATSWSGGPVEQYF. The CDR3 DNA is TGTGCCACCAGCTGGAGCGGGGGGCCCGTCGAGCAGTACTTC. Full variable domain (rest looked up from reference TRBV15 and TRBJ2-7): DAMVIQNPRYQVTQFGKPVTLSCSQTLNHNVMYWYQQKSSQAPKLLFHYYDKDFNNEADTPDNFQSRRPNTSFCFLDIRSPGLGDTAMYLCATSWSGGPVEQYFGPGTRLTVT.